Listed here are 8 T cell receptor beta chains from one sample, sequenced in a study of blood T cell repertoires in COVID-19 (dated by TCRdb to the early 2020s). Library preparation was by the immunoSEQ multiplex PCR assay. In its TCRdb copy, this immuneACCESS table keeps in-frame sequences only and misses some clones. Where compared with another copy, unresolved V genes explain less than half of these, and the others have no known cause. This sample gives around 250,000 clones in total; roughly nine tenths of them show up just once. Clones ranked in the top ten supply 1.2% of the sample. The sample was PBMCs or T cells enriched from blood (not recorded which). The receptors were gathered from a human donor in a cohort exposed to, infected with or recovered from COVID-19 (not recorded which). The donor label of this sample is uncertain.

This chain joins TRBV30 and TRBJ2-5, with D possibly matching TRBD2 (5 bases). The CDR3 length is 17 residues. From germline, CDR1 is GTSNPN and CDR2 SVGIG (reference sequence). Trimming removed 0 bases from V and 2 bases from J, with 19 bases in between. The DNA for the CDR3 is TGTGCCTGGAGTGTTGAACATTTCGGGGTGCGGCAAGAGACCCAGTACTTC. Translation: CAWSVEHFGVRQETQYF.

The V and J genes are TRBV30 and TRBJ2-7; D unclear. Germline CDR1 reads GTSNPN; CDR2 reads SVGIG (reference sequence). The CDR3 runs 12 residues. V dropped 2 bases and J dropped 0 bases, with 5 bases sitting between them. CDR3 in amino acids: CAWSSSSYEQYF. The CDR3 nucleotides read TGTGCCTGGAGTAGTAGCTCCTACGAGCAGTACTTC. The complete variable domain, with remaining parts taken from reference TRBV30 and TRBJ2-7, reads SQTIHQWPATLVQPVGSPLSLECTVEGTSNPNLYWYRQAAGRGLQLLFYSVGIGQISSEVPQNLSASRPQDRQFILSSKKLLLSDSGFYLCAWSSSSYEQYFGPGTRLTVT.

This CDR3 is CASSPTENTEAFF. Here the CDR3 DNA reads TGTGCCAGCAGCCCGACAGAGAACACTGAAGCTTTCTTT. V is TRBV6-5 and J is TRBJ1-1; D may be TRBD1 (5 bases). CDR1 and CDR2 (germline): MNHEY, SVGAGI. The CDR3 contains 13 residues. The germline V and J ends were trimmed by 6 bases and 1 base, with 9 bases remaining between them.

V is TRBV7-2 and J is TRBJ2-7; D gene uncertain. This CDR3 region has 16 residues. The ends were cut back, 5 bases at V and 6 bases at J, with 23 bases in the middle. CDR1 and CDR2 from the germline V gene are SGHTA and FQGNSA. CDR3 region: CASSQTGGRPVSEQYF. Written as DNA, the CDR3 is TGTGCCAGCAGCCAAACGGGTGGTCGTCCTGTGTCCGAGCAGTACTTC.

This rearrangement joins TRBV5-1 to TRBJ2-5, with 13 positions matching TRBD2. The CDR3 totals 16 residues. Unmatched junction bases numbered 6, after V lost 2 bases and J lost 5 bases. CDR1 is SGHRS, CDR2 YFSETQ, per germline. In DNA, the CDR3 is TGCGCCAGCAGCTTTGGACTAGCGGGGGTTCATGAGACCCAGTACTTC. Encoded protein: CASSFGLAGVHETQYF.

The CDR3 nucleotides are TGTGCCACCAGTGATTTCGTCCGGGGCACAGATACGCAGTATTTT. This encodes CATSDFVRGTDTQYF. V usage is TRBV24-1 and J usage is TRBJ2-3, with D uncertain. The germline CDR1 and CDR2 sequences are KGHDR and SFDVKD. This CDR3 contains 15 residues. V was cut by 1 base and J by 1 base, with 8 bases left in between.

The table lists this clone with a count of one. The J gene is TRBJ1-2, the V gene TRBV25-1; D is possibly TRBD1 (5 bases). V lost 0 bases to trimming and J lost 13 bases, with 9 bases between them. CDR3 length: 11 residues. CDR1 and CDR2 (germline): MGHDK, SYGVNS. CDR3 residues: CASSEYGGTTF. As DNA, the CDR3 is TGTGCCAGCAGTGAATACGGCGGGACCACCTTC.

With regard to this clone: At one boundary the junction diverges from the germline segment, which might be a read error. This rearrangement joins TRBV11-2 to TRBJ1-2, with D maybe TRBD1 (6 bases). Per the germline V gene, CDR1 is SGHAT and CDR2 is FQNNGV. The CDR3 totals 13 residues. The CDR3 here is CASSLAQGLGYTF. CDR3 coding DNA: TGTGCCAGCAGTTTAGCTCAGGGGTTAGGCTACACCTTC. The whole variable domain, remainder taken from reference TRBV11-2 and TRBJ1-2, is EAGVAQSPRYKIIEKRQSVAFWCNPISGHATLYWYQQILGQGPKLLIQFQNNGVVDDSQLPKDRFSAERLKGVDSTLKIQPAKLEDSAVYLCASSLAQGLGYTFGSGTRLTVV.